The sequence of this T cell receptor (beta chain) was determined in a study of a mutant IDH1 vaccine in newly diagnosed glioma. Study at large: Patients received vaccination from 4-6 weeks after radiotherapy alone, or with temozolomide cycles. Averaging approximately 40 years of age, treated patients were approximately 60% male and about 38% female.

TCRdb's copy holds only in-frame clones and misses some; the assay was immunoSEQ multiplex PCR. The sample holds around 9,700 clones, approximately 90% seen once. About this clone itself: Antigen: not known.

The CDR3 extends over 16 amino acids. J gave up 9 bases and V 1 base, and 11 bases lay outside the gene matches. Per the germline V gene, CDR1 is SGHTA and CDR2 is FQGNSA. This sample's time point: week 23, last vaccination. The vaccine gave 300 ug of a 20-mer mutant IDH1 peptide subcutaneously per dose. The chain has TRBV7-2 and TRBJ2-1; 8 bases align to TRBD2. Sample: PBMCs, taken from a glioma patient whose treatment included an IDH1 peptide vaccine. This clonotype was sampled from a woman aged 40 to 49 with glioma. Some clones in this sample may be carry-over from other donors' samples. In nucleotides, the CDR3 is TGTGCCAGCAGCTTAGATTCGGGCGCGGGGGGCGGTGAGCAGTTCTTC. It encodes CASSLDSGAGGGEQFF.